Listed below are T cell receptor beta chains from one sample, sequenced in a study of T cell clones after liver transplantation. Profiled with immunoSEQ multiplex PCR; TCRdb holds only in-frame clones, not every one. This sample has tens of thousands of clones, with 65% to 85% found just once. This specimen consisted of CD4+ T cells from blood, obtained 46 months after liver transplant. Receptor source: a human patient who received a liver transplant. Some of the T cells may derive from the graft donor. CDR3s include the opening cysteine and the closing phenylalanine or tryptophan. The D gene is left open where the match is weak. Size values are once, few and many counts, or a class for expanded clones, and some rows have none.

j_call,clone_size,v_call,d_call,cdr3_nt,cdr3_aa
TRBJ1-4,once,TRBV28,-,TGTGCCAGCAGTTTAACTGGGCATGCAACTAATGAAAAACTGTTTTTT,CASSLTGHATNEKLFF
TRBJ2-2,-,TRBV19,-,TGTGCCAGTAGTATTGGCAGGCCGGCCGGGGAGCTGTTTTTT,CASSIGRPAGELFF
TRBJ2-5,-,TRBV14,TRBD2,TGTGCCAGCAGCCGGGGGAGCGGGAGTACAGAGACCCAGTACTTC,CASSRGSGSTETQYF
TRBJ1-6,once,TRBV27,TRBD1,TGTGCCACCGGACGGACAGGGGAGGATTCACCCCTCCACTTT,CATGRTGEDSPLHF
TRBJ2-1,few,TRBV5-5,TRBD2,TGTGCCAGCAGCTTGACTAGCGGGAGGGGGTTCTACAATGAGCAGTTCTTC,CASSLTSGRGFYNEQFF
TRBJ1-4,-,TRBV18,-,TGTGCCAGCTCACCATCTTCAGGGGCCTACGAAAAACTGTTTTTT,CASSPSSGAYEKLFF
TRBJ1-5,-,TRBV30,TRBD1,TGTGCCTGGGGGGACAGCTACAATCAGCCCCAGCATTTT,CAWGDSYNQPQHF
TRBJ1-1,-,TRBV28,TRBD1,TGTGCCAGCAGTTTAGCAGGGGGTCCTATTCATGAAGCTTTCTTT,CASSLAGGPIHEAFF
TRBJ2-1,once,TRBV4-3,TRBD2,TGCGCCAGCAGCCATCACACTCGAAGGGGAGGGACCTACAATGAGCAGTTCTTC,CASSHHTRRGGTYNEQFF
TRBJ2-2,-,TRBV5-1,-,TGCGCCAGCAGCAGAGACCCCATGGGCACCGGGGAGCTGTTTTTT,CASSRDPMGTGELFF
TRBJ2-1,-,TRBV9,-,TGTGCCAGCAGCCTCCTCTCCGATCGGAACAATGAGCAGTTCTTC,CASSLLSDRNNEQFF
TRBJ2-7,-,TRBV6-6,TRBD2,TGTGCCAGCAGTTATACCCGGACTAGATCGGAGTACTTC,CASSYTRTRSEYF
TRBJ2-2,-,TRBV10-1,-,TGCGCCAGCAGTAACAGGGCCTCGAACACCGGGGAGCTGTTTTTT,CASSNRASNTGELFF
TRBJ2-3,-,TRBV29-1,TRBD2,TGCAGCGTTGAAGTGCTAGCGGGGTACACAGATACGCAGTATTTT,CSVEVLAGYTDTQYF
TRBJ2-1,-,TRBV18,TRBD2,TGTGCCAGCTCACCGACTAGCGGGAGATTTGAGCAGTTCTTC,CASSPTSGRFEQFF
TRBJ1-3,-,TRBV11-2,-,TGTGCCAGCAGCTTTCCAGGGGTGCACACCATATATTTT,CASSFPGVHTIYF
TRBJ2-4,-,TRBV10-2,-,TGCGCCAGCAGTGAGCTGGGAAACATTCAGTACTTC,CASSELGNIQYF
TRBJ1-1,few,TRBV30,-,TGTGCCTGGAGTGCATTAAACTCTCCAAAGGACACTGAAGCTTTCTTT,CAWSALNSPKDTEAFF
TRBJ2-5,once,TRBV18,-,TGTGCCAGCTCACCATTTAGCGCTCAAACACAAGAGACCCAGTACTTC,CASSPFSAQTQETQYF
TRBJ1-2,-,TRBV7-2,-,TGTGCCAGCAGCTTAGATCTTGGGCAGGGTAACGGCTACACCTTC,CASSLDLGQGNGYTF
TRBJ2-5,once,TRBV28,TRBD2,TGTGCCAGCACCGGCTCCGGGACTAGCTACGGAGAGACCCAGTACTTC,CASTGSGTSYGETQYF
TRBJ2-7,-,TRBV19,TRBD1,TGTGCCAGTAGTACCATTGACAGGGTCTACGAGCAGTACTTC,CASSTIDRVYEQYF
TRBJ2-5,-,TRBV7-2,-,TGTGCCAGCAGCTCCCAGGGGCCGTCAGAGACCCAGTACTTC,CASSSQGPSETQYF
TRBJ1-2,-,TRBV7-2,-,TGTGCCAGCAGCTTAGACAGGAGCTATGGCTACACCTTC,CASSLDRSYGYTF
TRBJ1-2,-,TRBV19,-,TGTGCCAGTAGCTCCAGGGGCGGGCGAGGCTACACCTTC,CASSSRGGRGYTF
TRBJ2-3,-,TRBV18,-,TGTGCCAGCTCACCAGGGGGACTTTCCGCTGGTACGCAGTATTTT,CASSPGGLSAGTQYF